These 17 T cell receptor beta chains share one sample of origin, sequenced in a study of CD8 T cells in Susac syndrome. After extraction with the RNeasy kit, 0.5 to 1 ug of the RNA was reverse transcribed using random hexamers. TCRdb re-called the immunoSEQ multiplex PCR reads through MiXCR, storing one row per CDR3 protein. The sample holds 130,000 or so distinct CDR3 sequences, roughly 94% seen once. The sample comprised CD4+ T cells from PBMCs. The origin of the receptors is a human donor in good health.

The rearrangement joins TRBV3-1 to TRBJ1-3; tentative D call: TRBD1 (6 bases). Germline V gives CDR1 LGHDT, CDR2 YNNKEL (reference sequence). This CDR3 is 15 amino acids long. Trimming removed 4 bases from V and 0 bases from J, with 10 bases in between. The CDR3 nucleotides read TGTGCCAGCAGCCGGGGGCCGAGCTCTGGAAACACCATATATTTT. Translated: CASSRGPSSGNTIYF.

The rearrangement links TRBV5-1 to TRBJ1-6; TRBD1 is a possible D gene (5 bases). V gave up 4 bases and J gave up 0 bases, with 14 bases separating them. Per germline, CDR1 SGHRS and CDR2 YFSETQ. This CDR3 spans 17 amino acids. This CDR3 is CASSPGTWSSYNSPLHF. The CDR3 coding sequence is TGCGCCAGCAGCCCCGGGACCTGGAGCTCCTATAATTCACCCCTCCACTTT.

V and J are TRBV20-1 and TRBJ2-3; possible D gene TRBD2, 5 bases. V was trimmed by 3 bases and J by 0 bases, leaving 10 bases between them. Looked up from germline, CDR1 is DFQATT and CDR2 is SNEGSKA (reference sequence). The CDR3 consists of 14 residues. CDR3 in DNA: TGCAGTGCTAGCCGGGGTACGAGCACAGATACGCAGTATTTT. Its protein product is CSASRGTSTDTQYF.

The chain carries TRBV28 and TRBJ1-1, with D possibly TRBD1 on 6 matching bases. Per germline, CDR1 MDHEN and CDR2 SYDVKM. The V gene lost 5 bases and the J gene lost 3 bases, with 16 bases spanning the gap. CDR3 length: 15 residues. The CDR3 is CASSPRGALDTEAFF. The CDR3, as DNA: TGTGCCAGCAGTCCCCGGGGGGCCTTGGACACTGAAGCTTTCTTT.

This clonotype was seen a single time. CDR3 residues: CASSFRQGVEGEQFF. The CDR3 bases are TGCGCCAGCAGCTTTAGGCAGGGGGTAGAGGGGGAGCAGTTCTTC. The chain combines TRBV5-1 with TRBJ2-1; 7 nucleotides line up with TRBD1. Unmatched junction bases numbered 12, after V lost 2 bases and J lost 10 bases. CDR1 is SGHRS, CDR2 YFSETQ, per germline. This CDR3 has 15 amino acids.

The V and J genes are TRBV6-2 or TRBV6-3 and TRBJ2-7; 8 nucleotides line up with TRBD1. Germline V gene sequence: CDR1 MNHEY, CDR2 SVGEGT. CDR3 length: 12 amino acids. Losses at the gene ends were 8 bases for V and 6 bases for J; bases not matched to a gene: 6. The CDR3 sequence: CASSTGVFEQYF. The DNA for the CDR3 is TGTGCCAGCTCGACAGGGGTTTTCGAGCAGTACTTC.

The CDR3 DNA reads as TGTGCCAGTAAGAAGGCCCTGAACACTGAAGCTTTCTTT. Its protein is CASKKALNTEAFF. The chain recombines TRBV19 with TRBJ1-1; no reliable D call. Trimming shortened V by 7 bases and J by 0 bases, and 9 bases separated the two germline ends. The CDR3 consists of 13 residues. Germline V CDR1 and CDR2: LNHDA, SQIVND (reference sequence).

CDR3 residues: CASGEGTGETQYF. CDR3 coding DNA: TGTGCTAGTGGTGAGGGGACAGGTGAGACCCAGTACTTC. V usage is TRBV12-5 and J usage is TRBJ2-5, with 8 nucleotides matching TRBD1. The V gene's germline CDR1 is LGHNT and CDR2 FRNRAP. This CDR3 has 13 residues. Losses at the gene ends were 5 bases for V and 5 bases for J; bases not matched to a gene: 4. The variable domain in full, with the rest retrieved from reference TRBV12-5 and TRBJ2-5, is DARVTQTPRHKVTEMGQEVTMRCQPILGHNTVFWYRQTMMQGLELLAYFRNRAPLDDSGMPKDRFSAEMPDATLATLKIQPSEPRDSAVYFCASGEGTGETQYFGPGTRLLVL.

The V gene is TRBV28, the J gene TRBJ2-3; a possible D gene is TRBD1 (8 bases). Trimming removed 8 bases at V and 3 bases at J, with 21 bases between. The germline V gene has CDR1 MDHEN and CDR2 SYDVKM. The CDR3 covers 16 residues. The CDR3 coding sequence is TGTGCCAGCCTACTAACCAGGGGGCGGGGGACAGATACGCAGTATTTT. Residues: CASLLTRGRGTDTQYF.

The chain recombines TRBV29-1 with TRBJ2-2; a possible D gene is TRBD1 (5 bases). The V gene lost 7 bases and the J gene lost 1 base, with 10 bases spanning the gap. This CDR3 has 13 residues. The germline V gene has CDR1 SQVTM and CDR2 ANQGSEA. Written as DNA, the CDR3 is TGCAGCGCCGGGCAGGGGAACACCGGGGAGCTGTTTTTT. The encoded protein is CSAGQGNTGELFF.

This sequence joins TRBV15 and TRBJ2-7; 10 positions agree with TRBD2. The CDR3 is 15 residues long. Per the germline V gene, CDR1 is LNHNV and CDR2 is YYDKDF (reference sequence). Unmatched junction bases numbered 5, after V lost 3 bases and J lost 3 bases. The CDR3 DNA reads TGTGCCACCAGCAGTTTTACTAGCGGGATCTACGAGCAGTACTTC. It yields the protein CATSSFTSGIYEQYF.

This chain joins TRBV7-9 and TRBJ2-5; D unresolved. CDR3 length: 12 amino acids. V was shortened by 5 bases and J by 1 base, with 5 bases between the two germline ends. Germline CDR1 and CDR2: SEHNR and FQNEAQ (reference sequence). The chain's CDR3 is CASSQSQETQYF. In nucleotides, the CDR3 is TGTGCCAGCAGCCAGTCCCAAGAGACCCAGTACTTC.

This clonotype appeared a single time. The V and J genes are TRBV7-9 and TRBJ1-4; D possibly corresponds to TRBD1 (6 bases). Germline-derived CDR1 and CDR2 are SEHNR and FQNEAQ (reference sequence). The CDR3 loop spans 15 amino acids. Trimming removed 5 bases from V and 5 bases from J, with 15 bases in between. The CDR3 bases are TGTGCCAGCAGCCCTTGGGACATCGGGAATGAAAAACTGTTTTTT. As protein: CASSPWDIGNEKLFF.

CDR3 in DNA: TGTGCCAGCAGCCCGGGACAGGGGGTAATCTACGAGCAGTACTTC. This gives the protein CASSPGQGVIYEQYF. V gene TRBV7-2 combines with J gene TRBJ2-7, with 11 bases identical to TRBD1. There are 15 residues in the CDR3. Germline CDR1 is SGHTA and CDR2 is FQGNSA. V lost 5 bases, J lost 3 bases, and 6 bases stayed unmatched.

The CDR3 bases are TGTGCCAGCAGCCAAAGGACAGGGGGCGAGACCCAGTACTTC. This translates into CASSQRTGGETQYF. The genes are TRBV7-9 and TRBJ2-5; 11 nucleotides line up with TRBD1. Germline V gives CDR1 SEHNR, CDR2 FQNEAQ (reference sequence). This CDR3 contains 14 residues. The V gene end was trimmed by 5 bases and the J gene end by 5 bases; junction bases not matched to a gene: 4.

V usage is TRBV5-1 and J usage is TRBJ2-1; 10 bases line up with TRBD2. CDR3 length: 17 residues. J lost 15 bases, V lost 4 bases, and 22 bases had no gene match. Germline V gives CDR1 SGHRS, CDR2 YFSETQ. CDR3 DNA: TGCGCCAGCAGCCCCGGTAAGGCTAGCGGGAGTACCCCTTATCGGTTCTTC. This translates into CASSPGKASGSTPYRFF.

Remarks on this clonotype: One end of the junction fails to match germline, which may point to a read error. The rearrangement joins TRBV30 to TRBJ1-6; D is unclear. CDR1 is GTSNPN and CDR2 is SVGIG in the germline V gene (reference sequence). The CDR3 runs 12 residues. As DNA, the CDR3 is TGTGCCTGGAGTGTAAACGGGTCACCCCTCCATTTT. This gives the protein CAWSVNGSPLHF.